This T cell receptor (beta chain) appears in the sequencing data of a study of cytomegalovirus exposure and HLA in healthy donors (TCRdb year 2017). Context from the whole study: An earlier analysis of approximately 590 of the donors reported about 250 Gb of sequence data and 100 million to 140 million unique TCR beta sequences from around 200 million T cells. On average, about 240,000 unique TCR beta nucleotide sequences were sequenced per donor among a few hundred genotyped donors of the cohort, with around 19% of those sequences being non-productive. Of the approximately 370 genotyped donors, approximately 80% were placed in the genetic ancestry cluster associated with self-reported Caucasian donors. Rather than using new phenotypic data, the later analysis identified candidate immune exposures from TCR beta sequences and from how often those sequences occurred across donors. Four or five DR-DQ haplotypes were handled as single units for association and clustering because linkage in the cohort was strong. In a later genetic analysis, genome-wide SNP genotypes for 398 of the 666 donors were used, and that subset was treated as a discovery cohort. Every discovery cohort repertoire had been produced on one sequencing platform. Donor age, sex, ethnicity and CMV serostatus were collected together with the repertoire data. Around 320 gigabases of sequencing data and 70 million to 100 million unique TCR sequences were included in an early release covering several hundred HLA-typed donors. In addition to the first cohort of around 670 subjects, a separate validation cohort of 130 or so different subjects was used. HLA typing included class I and class II loci at four-digit resolution. The aim of the study was to test whether cataloging public T cell receptors could identify signatures of past pathogen exposure. To predict cytomegalovirus infection status, the study combined high-throughput TCR immunosequencing, statistical association of individual TCRs with disease status, and machine learning. A later analysis re-examined previously published TCR beta repertoires from more than 550 donors and added high-resolution HLA genotyping to investigate patterns of TCR occurrence. The T cell repertoires of some 700 subjects were profiled by immunosequencing and related to cytomegalovirus serostatus. In an earlier analysis of roughly 540 of the donors, high-throughput TCR beta sequencing was used to judge whether each TCR beta V gene segment behaved as functional or pseudogenic. Typing coverage varied by locus: roughly 620-640 donors for A, B, C, DRB1 and DQB1; approximately 520 for DQA1; approximately 610 for DPA1; roughly 470 for DPB1.

With regard to this clone: Its binding antigen is unknown. No base qualities exist here, and no much larger clone lies one base off it.

The cohort consisted of 600 or so healthy bone marrow donors. All cohort members were sampled while nominally healthy, although unrecorded immune exposures were likely present. The donor was CMV seronegative and belonged to the group of 350 or so seronegative cohort members. A peripheral blood sample was collected from each donor, and TCR beta sequencing was performed on peripheral blood mononuclear cells. The Qiagen DNeasy Blood Extraction Kit was used to extract genomic DNA from the blood cell samples. The protocol used for the library was the immunoSEQ multiplex PCR assay. For the multiplex PCR, a mixture combining 60 forward primers for TCR Vbeta segments and 13 reverse primers for TCR Jbeta segments was used. A multiplex PCR assay on genomic DNA amplified the CDR3 region of rearranged TCR beta genes. The amplified TCR beta libraries were sequenced on the Illumina HiSeq System as 87-base-pair reads. The source study handled its data this way. A later analysis counted about 76 million unique TCR beta chains across the 666 repertoires, and some 11 million of these chains were shared by at least two donors. A nearest-neighbor algorithm error-corrected the raw reads and collapsed the reads into unique sequences, merging closely related sequences to remove PCR and sequencing errors. V, D and J gene segments were assigned by aligning CDR3 sequences to IMGT reference sequences. For a sequence to be retained, a match of at least six nucleotides was required to both a V gene segment and a J gene segment. A rearrangement counted as productive if the CDR3 had no stop codons and remained in frame with V and J, and every other rearrangement counted as non-productive. CDR3 was defined according to IMGT convention as the region running from the second conserved V-encoded cysteine to the conserved J-encoded phenylalanine. Sequences without an unambiguous match to a single V gene segment were excluded from the earlier analysis of about 600 of the donors. In an earlier analysis of 450 to 750 of the donors, a V segment was called functional when productive rearrangements were above 56.7%, and segregating when the standard deviation between donors exceeded 5%. To diagnose cytomegalovirus status from the catalog of TCR beta chain sequences, a statistical classification framework was built. A later analysis assigned V and J genes by comparing TCR nucleotide sequences with IMGT/GENE-DB human TR gene sequences. Using the TCRdist pipeline, a later analysis assigned CDR3 sequences along with most-parsimonious VDJ recombination scenarios. A later analysis defined each TCR beta chain by its CDR3 amino acid sequence plus V-gene family, and excluded reads lacking a unique V-gene family. As a way to deal with suspected cross-contamination and a sequencing artifact, a later analysis dropped 500 to 700 nucleotide sequences that were highly shared and had low generation probability. For each public chain, a later analysis derived a clonal expansion index from normalized ranks of inferred template counts within each repertoire. In a later analysis, generation probabilities were computed using a VDJ recombination model fitted to out-of-frame rearrangements, and the results were checked against IGoR. In a later analysis, TCR-TCR, TCR-HLA and TCR-CMV co-occurrence was scored with hypergeometric tests, and a repertoire-size bias correction was applied to TCR pairs. A later analysis estimated false discovery rates by permuting HLA or CMV assignments 20 times. In a later analysis, co-occurring TCRs were grouped with DBSCAN, and TCRdist sequence similarity was added when clustering was performed within HLA-allele-positive subsets. Co-occurrence clustering excluded repertoires with fewer than 30,000 or more than 120,000 public chains, plus five with anomalous nucleotide sharing. This is the immuneACCESS table as TCRdb keeps it, with only in-frame sequences that have V and J called. A part of the clones is gone; compared with another copy, unresolved V genes explain less than half, and the rest is unexplained. For V, J and clone size, that table is used; D and trimming come from the DNA. Present in this sample are about 110,000 clones, approximately 58% of which were seen just once. The ten largest make up about 2.2% of the sample.

Broad study findings and their caveats: A further reported finding was that TCR beta sequences accurately predicted the HLA-A and HLA-B alleles for most subjects in the first cohort. Broadly in line with IMGT annotations, most TCR beta V segments showed up in productive rearrangements about 87% or about 30% of the time in an earlier analysis of some 590 of the donors. A group of highly shared sequence variants was considered likely to be a technical artifact of the sequencing pipeline. In the study, around 150 TCR beta chains were listed as associated with cytomegalovirus. While some public TCRs were present in many individuals, most TCR sequences turned up only very rarely across donors. Sequencing depth was assumed to be roughly uniform across donors in the presence/absence analyses, though that assumption may not hold. The earlier analysis of approximately 560 of the donors excluded some 15 rarely observed V segments, including chromosome 9 orphons, because counts were too low. A later analysis found that TCR association rates varied across HLA loci, with DRB1 alleles showing the most associated TCRs and HLA-C alleles the fewest. The authors suggested that the approach could potentially be extended to other disease states and immunological phenotypes. An association between a missense DCLRE1C variant and V-gene and J-gene trimming of TCR beta chains was found in a later genetic analysis and replicated in an independent cohort. According to a later analysis, most CMV-associated TCR beta chains appeared to be HLA-restricted, and the HLA associations seemed to be driven largely by CMV exposure. CMV serostatus was the only immune exposure information available for the cohort. HLA typing was unavailable for some donors at each locus, so association tests used only the typed subset. The classifier was reported to diagnose cytomegalovirus status with high specificity and sensitivity in both the original and validation cohorts. Linkage disequilibrium might explain the correlated functional status among segregating V segments, but an unknown experimental factor could not be excluded. A later analysis found that HLA-associated TCR beta chains were more clonally expanded and had lower generation probabilities than equally common non-associated chains. A few of the identified cytomegalovirus-associated TCR beta chains were confirmed in vitro to be specific for cytomegalovirus antigens. When HLA alleles, especially DR and DQ, strongly co-occurred, attributing TCR associations to individual alleles was difficult. This cohort had only TCR beta chains sequenced, and the lack of alpha or paired-chain data limited which features could be detected. At a false discovery rate of 0.05, a later analysis linked roughly 17,000 TCR beta sequences to specific HLA alleles. According to a later analysis, parvovirus B19, influenza, CMV and Epstein-Barr virus appeared linked to several top co-occurrence clusters. Some IMGT-functional V segments, including TRBV6-2 and TRBV6-3, could not be distinguished by the 87-base-pair reads and were therefore excluded. In a later genetic analysis, fewer N-insertions in productive TCRs were reported among donors in an Asian-associated ancestry cluster than the roughly 670-donor mean.

The CDR3 sequence holds 15 residues, the cysteine and phenylalanine included. Only the CDR3 portion is preserved as DNA: 45 bases, with reading frame beginning at the first base. V ends up 4 bases short and J 8 bases short, with an unmatched junction base count of 9. Looking up the germline V gene yields CDR1 MNHEY and CDR2 SVGAGI. Sequencing was done on a sample of PBMCs. The sequence was collected from a woman in her twenties or thirties in good health and CMV-seronegative. The chain is made from TRBV6-5 and TRBJ2-1, with 9 bases aligning to TRBD2. The nucleotides are TGTGCCAGCAGTTCGCCTAGCGGGATTGTTGATGAGCAGTTCTTC. It encodes CASSSPSGIVDEQFF.